Following are 23 T cell receptor beta chains from one sample sequenced in a study of cytomegalovirus exposure and HLA in healthy donors. TCRdb's table, derived via immunoSEQ multiplex PCR, lists solely in-frame clones and lacks some. The sample comprises 68,000 or so clones, more than 95% of which are singletons, and around 2.5% rests with the top ten. Sequenced sample: PBMCs. The receptors here all came from a young man in good health and CMV-seronegative.

The gene calls are TRBV2 and TRBJ1-2, with TRBD1 matching over 11 bases. V shed 3 bases, J shed 10 bases, and the junction held 7 bases outside the gene matches. The germline gives CDR1 SNHLY, CDR2 FYNNEI. The CDR3 runs to 14 residues. The DNA for the CDR3 is TGTGCCAGCAGTGATTGGGGACAGGGGGAGTCCTACACCTTC. This codes for CASSDWGQGESYTF.

The table lists this clone with a count of one. The chain recombines TRBV29-1 with TRBJ1-2, with 8 bases matching TRBD1. Germline assignment: CDR1 SQVTM and CDR2 ANQGSEA. V gave up 3 bases and J gave up 4 bases; unmatched junction bases: 4. The CDR3 sequence is 13 residues long. The CDR3 loop reads CSVETGAGYGYTF. DNA for the CDR3: TGCAGCGTTGAGACAGGGGCAGGCTATGGCTACACCTTC.

This clone was seen once. V is TRBV4-1 and J is TRBJ2-5; no clear D gene. Germline CDR1 and CDR2: MGHRA and YSYEKL. The CDR3 spans 14 residues. V was clipped by 3 bases and J by 3 bases, with 11 bases between them. CDR3 loop: CASSQGSSKETQYF. CDR3 sequence (DNA): TGCGCCAGCAGCCAGGGTAGTAGCAAAGAGACCCAGTACTTC.

A single count supports this clone. The genes are TRBV2 and TRBJ2-1; D not certain. Germline V gene sequence: CDR1 SNHLY, CDR2 FYNNEI. V lost 3 bases and J 0 bases, leaving 6 bases between the germline ends. CDR3 size: 14 residues. The CDR3 DNA sequence: TGTGCCAGCAGTGAGGCCAGCTCCTACAATGAGCAGTTCTTC. Protein product: CASSEASSYNEQFF.

In nucleotides, the CDR3 is TGTGCCAGCAGTGCCGGGTTCCGGCCCCAGCATTTT. This gives the protein CASSAGFRPQHF. The chain carries TRBV6-1 and TRBJ1-5; D remains ambiguous. CDR3 length: 12 residues. Germline loops: CDR1 MNHNS, CDR2 SASEGT. Trimming left V 4 bases short and J 9 bases short, with 10 bases between.

V gene TRBV2 combines with J gene TRBJ2-7; maybe TRBD1 (6 bases). The germline V gene encodes CDR1 SNHLY and CDR2 FYNNEI. V lost 9 bases, J lost 3 bases, and 15 bases lay in between. The CDR3 consists of 13 residues. The CDR3 sequence is CASATGTNYEQYF. The CDR3 DNA is TGTGCCAGTGCCACCGGGACAAACTACGAGCAGTACTTC.

The chain uses TRBV6-1 and TRBJ2-5; TRBD2 agrees at 8 bases. Germline trimming cut 4 bases from V and 5 bases from J; bases unmatched to any gene: 9. CDR3 length: 15 amino acids. The V gene's germline CDR1 is MNHNS and CDR2 SASEGT. The DNA for the CDR3 is TGTGCCAGCAGTGGATTACGGGAGGGTTGGGAGACCCAGTACTTC. Translating it yields CASSGLREGWETQYF.

The gene calls are TRBV6-5 and TRBJ1-5, with 9 bases that match TRBD1. Germline CDR1 is MNHEY and CDR2 is SVGAGI. Unmatched junction bases numbered 8, after V lost 6 bases and J lost 5 bases. This CDR3 contains 15 residues. CDR3 sequence reads: CASSPGTGHDQPQHF. Here the CDR3 DNA reads TGTGCCAGCAGCCCGGGGACAGGGCATGATCAGCCCCAGCATTTT.

The J gene is TRBJ2-7, the V gene TRBV20-1; D is perhaps TRBD1 (6 bases). The CDR3 is made up of 11 amino acids. Germline V gene sequence: CDR1 DFQATT, CDR2 SNEGSKA (reference sequence). V was cut by 5 bases and J by 5 bases, with 10 bases left in between. The CDR3 sequence: CSAVQGNEQYF. CDR3 coding DNA: TGCAGTGCTGTACAGGGAAACGAGCAGTACTTC.

This rearrangement joins TRBV2 to TRBJ2-7; 11 bases line up with TRBD2. With 2 bases clipped from V and 4 bases from J, the junction kept 4 bases outside the gene matches. Germline values: CDR1 SNHLY, CDR2 FYNNEI. CDR3 length: 15 amino acids. CDR3 DNA sequence: TGTGCCAGCAGTGAATTCGCTAGCGGGAGGTACGAGCAGTACTTC. Protein: CASSEFASGRYEQYF.

The chain carries TRBV28 and TRBJ1-4; the D is unclear. Germline values: CDR1 MDHEN, CDR2 SYDVKM. V was shortened by 7 bases and J by 0 bases, with 9 bases between the two germline ends. This CDR3 has 14 residues. The CDR3 bases are TGTGCCAGCAAAGGAGATGCAACTAATGAAAAACTGTTTTTT. Its protein product is CASKGDATNEKLFF.

V usage is TRBV9 and J usage is TRBJ1-6; 8 bases fit TRBD1. V shed 0 bases and J 7 bases; nucleotides not matched to a gene: 0. CDR1 is SGDLS, CDR2 YYNGEE, per germline. There are 14 residues in the CDR3. This CDR3 is CASSVDRGNSPLHF. The CDR3 coding sequence is TGTGCCAGCAGCGTAGACAGGGGGAATTCACCCCTCCACTTT.

This clone was detected only once. The chain employs TRBV15 and TRBJ1-5; D gene unclear. The CDR3 runs 18 residues. Trimming removed 0 bases from V and 0 bases from J, with 15 bases in between. The V gene's germline CDR1 is LNHNV and CDR2 YYDKDF (reference sequence). The CDR3 loop reads CATSRDPGLGYSNQPQHF. The CDR3 DNA sequence: TGTGCCACCAGCAGAGATCCCGGACTGGGTTATAGCAATCAGCCCCAGCATTTT. Full variable domain (outside the CDR3, taken from reference TRBV15 and TRBJ1-5): DAMVIQNPRYQVTQFGKPVTLSCSQTLNHNVMYWYQQKSSQAPKLLFHYYDKDFNNEADTPDNFQSRRPNTSFCFLDIRSPGLGDTAMYLCATSRDPGLGYSNQPQHFGDGTRLSIL.

This chain joins TRBV4-1 and TRBJ2-7, with a weak D call TRBD1 (6 bases). Looked up from germline, CDR1 is MGHRA and CDR2 is YSYEKL. Trimming pared 0 bases from V and 6 bases from J, leaving 18 bases between. This CDR3 has 16 residues. In DNA, the CDR3 is TGCGCCAGCAGCCAAGATAAAGGACAGCCACCTGGCGAGCAGTACTTC. Translated, it gives CASSQDKGQPPGEQYF.

The sample holds one count of this clone. The chain uses TRBV9 and TRBJ1-5; TRBD1 agrees at 7 bases. Germline loops: CDR1 SGDLS, CDR2 YYNGEE. The CDR3 covers 15 residues. Germline trimming cut 4 bases from V and 7 bases from J; bases unmatched to any gene: 11. As DNA, the CDR3 is TGTGCCAGCAGCTCATCAGGGGGGTCGGGGCAGCCCCAGCATTTT. Amino acid sequence: CASSSSGGSGQPQHF.

V usage is TRBV5-4 and J usage is TRBJ1-2; TRBD1 agrees at 8 bases. CDR1 is SGHNT and CDR2 is YYREEE in the germline V gene (reference sequence). There are 15 residues in the CDR3. J lost 8 bases, V lost 0 bases, and 9 bases had no gene match. The CDR3 nucleotides read TGTGCCAGCAGCTTGGCCTCAGGGGGCAGTAGGGGCTACACCTTC. Protein product: CASSLASGGSRGYTF. The full variable domain, with the rest looked up from reference TRBV5-4 and TRBJ1-2, is ETGVTQSPTHLIKTRGQQVTLRCSSQSGHNTVSWYQQALGQGPQFIFQYYREEENGRGNFPPRFSGLQFPNYSSELNVNALELDDSALYLCASSLASGGSRGYTFGSGTRLTVV.

The chain couples TRBV27 to TRBJ1-1; D may be TRBD1 (6 bases). The CDR3 consists of 15 residues. Per germline, CDR1 MNHEY and CDR2 SMNVEV (reference sequence). The germline V and J ends were trimmed by 5 bases and 3 bases, with 16 bases remaining between them. The CDR3: CASSTLGGEYTEAFF. The CDR3 DNA reads TGTGCCAGCAGTACCCTAGGGGGTGAGTACACTGAAGCTTTCTTT.

The gene calls are TRBV5-8 and TRBJ2-7; 10 bases align to TRBD1. From germline, CDR1 is SGHTS and CDR2 YDEGEE. Losses at the gene ends were 2 bases for V and 4 bases for J; bases not matched to a gene: 6. The CDR3 extends over 15 amino acids. CDR3 loop: CASSFERDRGYEQYF. In nucleotides, the CDR3 is TGTGCCAGCAGCTTTGAAAGGGACAGGGGATACGAGCAGTACTTC.

J is TRBJ1-1 and V is TRBV27; 9 bases line up with TRBD1. Germline assignment: CDR1 MNHEY and CDR2 SMNVEV (reference sequence). CDR3 length: 16 residues. Losses at the gene ends were 5 bases for V and 5 bases for J; bases not matched to a gene: 12. Here the CDR3 reads CASSPGGGQGKTEAFF. The CDR3 nucleotides read TGTGCCAGCAGTCCGGGGGGGGGACAGGGAAAGACTGAAGCTTTCTTT.

The chain employs TRBV19 and TRBJ2-7; D is possibly TRBD2 (5 bases). Germline lookup yields CDR1 LNHDA and CDR2 SQIVND (reference sequence). Trimming removed 3 bases from V and 6 bases from J, with 15 bases in between. CDR3 length equals 14 residues. The CDR3 region has the DNA TGTGCCAGTAGTATCGAGCGGACCCGGGGCGAGCAGTACTTC. Translated: CASSIERTRGEQYF.

The gene calls are TRBV10-3 and TRBJ1-2; D not certain. The CDR3 length is 11 residues. V was cut by 4 bases and J by 5 bases, with 5 bases left in between. Germline V gives CDR1 ENHRY, CDR2 SYGVKD. CDR3 sequence (DNA): TGTGCCATCAGTGGGGCGTATGGCTACACCTTC. Encoded protein: CAISGAYGYTF.

This rearrangement joins TRBV29-1 to TRBJ2-1; 10 bases align to TRBD2. J was trimmed by 1 base and V by 2 bases; bases with no gene match: 11. The germline CDR1 and CDR2 sequences are SQVTM and ANQGSEA. The CDR3 loop spans 18 amino acids. In nucleotides, the CDR3 is TGCAGCGTTGAATTATTGTTGCCTAGCGGGAGTTCCTACAATGAGCAGTTCTTC. Translated, it gives CSVELLLPSGSSYNEQFF.

CDR3 DNA sequence: TGTGCCAGCAGCTTAGGGGGGACAGGGGCACCAGATACGCAGTATTTT. Translating it yields CASSLGGTGAPDTQYF. The chain uses TRBV13 and TRBJ2-3; the match to TRBD1 covers 10 bases. The CDR3 extends over 16 amino acids. Trimming cost V 0 bases and J 4 bases; bases outside gene matches: 4. The germline gives CDR1 PRHDT, CDR2 FYEKMQ (reference sequence).